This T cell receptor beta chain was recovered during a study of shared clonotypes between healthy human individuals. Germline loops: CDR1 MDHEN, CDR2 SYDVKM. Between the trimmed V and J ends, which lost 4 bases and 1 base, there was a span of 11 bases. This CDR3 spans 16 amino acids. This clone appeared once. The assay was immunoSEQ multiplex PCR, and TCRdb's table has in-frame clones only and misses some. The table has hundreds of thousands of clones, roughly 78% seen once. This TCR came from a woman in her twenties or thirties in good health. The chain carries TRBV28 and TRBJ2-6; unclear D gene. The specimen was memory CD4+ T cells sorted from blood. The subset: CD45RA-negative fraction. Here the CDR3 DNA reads TGTGCCAGCAGTTCCCCCAGAAAGTCTGGGGCCAACGTCCTGACTTTC. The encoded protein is CASSSPRKSGANVLTF.